The 32 T cell receptor beta chains below were found in one sample sequenced in a study of patients and donors after allogeneic stem cell transplantation. Using its own MiXCR run on the RT-PCR reads, TCRdb lists one record per CDR3 protein. There are 390,000 or so distinct CDR3 sequences in the sample; 15% to 20% occur only once, and just over 7% lies in the top ten. What was sequenced was blood, either unsorted or a sorted T cell fraction (not recorded which). Receptor source: a human donor who was either an allogeneic HSCT recipient or a stem cell or donor lymphocyte infusion donor (not recorded which). It is not recorded whose cells these are; they may come from a transplant donor.

This clonotype has only a few counts. This sequence joins TRBV12-5 and TRBJ2-7; 7 bases are a match to TRBD2. V lost 6 bases to trimming and J lost 2 bases; unmatched junction nucleotides: 13. The CDR3 is 16 residues long. Germline assignment: CDR1 LGHNT and CDR2 FRNRAP. CDR3 sequence (DNA): TGTGCTAGTGGCCCTCGACCGGGGACTACCGCCTACGAGCAGTACTTC. Residues: CASGPRPGTTAYEQYF.

This clonotype has just a few counts. V gene TRBV28 combines with J gene TRBJ2-1, with D possibly matching TRBD1 (7 bases). V was clipped by 5 bases and J by 3 bases, with 14 bases between them. Germline loops: CDR1 MDHEN, CDR2 SYDVKM. The CDR3 is made up of 15 amino acids. The CDR3 DNA is TGTGCCAGCAGTCCCGCGGGACAGTTCTACAATGAGCAGTTCTTC. It translates to CASSPAGQFYNEQFF.

V usage is TRBV6-1 and J usage is TRBJ1-2, with D possibly being TRBD1 (6 bases). This CDR3 has 15 amino acids. Per germline, CDR1 MNHNS and CDR2 SASEGT. The V and J ends lost 5 bases and 4 bases respectively, with 17 bases between them. In DNA, the CDR3 is TGTGCCAGCAGTCCAACTCCCGGACAGATCTATGGCTACACCTTC. This encodes CASSPTPGQIYGYTF.

The chain recombines TRBV7-8 with TRBJ2-7, with D hard to call. CDR1 and CDR2 from the germline V gene are SGHVS and FQNEAQ. The ends were cut back, 4 bases at V and 3 bases at J, with 10 bases in the middle. CDR3 length equals 13 residues. CDR3 nucleotides: TGTGCCAGCAGCTCCGACCCTTACTACGAGCAGTACTTC. Translation gives CASSSDPYYEQYF.

For this clonotype: Sequence at one end of the junction differs from germline and may be a read error. The J gene is TRBJ2-1, the V gene TRBV20-1; D is unresolved. The CDR3 totals 14 residues. Germline-derived CDR1 and CDR2 are DFQATT and SNEGSKA (reference sequence). The CDR3 bases are TGCAGTGCGAGAGCGAGGAGCTCCTACAATGAGCAGTTCTTC. Amino acids: CSARARSSYNEQFF.

The chain uses TRBV12-5 and TRBJ2-3, with TRBD1 as a possible D gene (6 bases). The CDR3 is 17 residues long. Germline-derived CDR1 and CDR2 are LGHNT and FRNRAP. V was pared by 2 bases and J by 2 bases, with 17 bases between. CDR3 in amino acids: CASGLWTGTPYTDTQYF. As DNA, the CDR3 is TGTGCTAGTGGTTTGTGGACCGGGACACCCTACACAGATACGCAGTATTTT.

The chain joins TRBV7-2 to TRBJ1-2; 10 bases are shared with TRBD1. After removal of 4 bases from V and 8 bases from J, the junction contained 10 bases not matched to a gene. The germline gives CDR1 SGHTA, CDR2 FQGNSA. The CDR3 consists of 15 residues. Here the CDR3 reads CASSSPPGQGSGYTF. CDR3 sequence (DNA): TGTGCCAGCAGCTCCCCCCCGGGACAGGGGAGCGGCTACACCTTC.

The chain has TRBV7-2 and TRBJ2-1, with TRBD1 identical over 7 bases. The CDR3 consists of 14 residues. In germline, CDR1 is SGHTA, CDR2 FQGNSA. V trimming: 1 base; J trimming: 5 bases; junction bases outside the gene matches: 2. This CDR3 is CASSLEGQNNEQFF. CDR3 in DNA: TGTGCCAGCAGCTTAGAGGGACAGAACAATGAGCAGTTCTTC.

This clonotype came up a few times. The genes are TRBV24-1 and TRBJ2-7; D uncertain. Germline CDR1 is KGHDR and CDR2 is SFDVKD. The germline V and J ends were trimmed by 4 bases and 9 bases, with 9 bases remaining between them. The CDR3 is made up of 11 amino acids. CDR3 bases: TGTGCCACCAGTGACCCAGCCGGGCAGTACTTC. Translation gives CATSDPAGQYF.

The CDR3 DNA is TGTGCCAGCAGGGCGGCAGGGGGCCCGGGCAATCAGCCCCAGCATTTT. Its translation: CASRAAGGPGNQPQHF. The rearrangement uses TRBV2 and TRBJ1-5, with 8 bases aligning to TRBD1. The trim removed 6 bases at V and 2 bases at J, leaving 9 bases unmatched. The CDR3 spans 16 residues. Germline V gene data show CDR1 as SNHLY and CDR2 as FYNNEI.

This clonotype has just a few counts. A read error may produce the germline difference seen at one junction end. The rearrangement links TRBV7-7 to TRBJ2-1; 11 bases are shared with TRBD2. The CDR3 has 17 residues. CDR1 is SSHAT, CDR2 FNYEAQ, per germline (reference sequence). The DNA for the CDR3 is TGTGCTAGCAGCTTAGCGAGGGTAGCGGGGGGGCTGAATGAGCAGTTCTTC. Translation: CASSLARVAGGLNEQFF.

The chain couples TRBV5-1 to TRBJ1-1, with D perhaps TRBD1 (5 bases). Germline V lookup: CDR1 SGHRS, CDR2 YFSETQ. The CDR3 runs to 14 residues. V lost 1 base and J lost 1, with 8 bases in between. DNA of the CDR3: TGCGCCAGCAGCTTGTGGCAGGGGAACACTGAAGCTTTCTTT. Its translation: CASSLWQGNTEAFF.

This clonotype was found a few times. The chain joins TRBV18 to TRBJ1-2; the D gene is possibly TRBD1 (5 bases). V dropped 6 bases and J dropped 0 bases, with 14 bases sitting between them. The CDR3 runs 15 residues. Germline CDR1 KGHSH, CDR2 LQKENI. CDR3 in DNA: TGTGCCAGCTCCAAACAGGAGCTAGCTAACTATGGCTACACCTTC. Translated: CASSKQELANYGYTF.

The chain uses TRBV4-1 and TRBJ2-3; D is uncertain. Per germline, CDR1 MGHRA and CDR2 YSYEKL. V dropped 5 bases and J dropped 2 bases, with 14 bases sitting between them. The CDR3 is made up of 15 amino acids. CDR3 bases: TGCGCCAGCAGCTCCGCCGCGCGGAACACAGATACGCAGTATTTT. This gives the protein CASSSAARNTDTQYF.

The rearrangement joins TRBV7-9 to TRBJ2-7; 11 bases fit TRBD1. The length of the CDR3 is 15 residues. Trimming removed 5 bases from V and 3 bases from J; junction bases left unmatched: 6. The germline V gene has CDR1 SEHNR and CDR2 FQNEAQ (reference sequence). In DNA, the CDR3 is TGTGCCAGCAGCCCTCGGGACAGGGGGAGCTACGAGCAGTACTTC. Its protein product is CASSPRDRGSYEQYF. Together with reference TRBV7-9 and TRBJ2-7, the CDR3 gives the full variable domain: DTGVSQNPRHKITKRGQNVTFRCDPISEHNRLYWYRQTLGQGPEFLTYFQNEAQLEKSRLLSDRFSAERPKGSFSTLEIQRTEQGDSAMYLCASSPRDRGSYEQYFGPGTRLTVT.

This rearrangement joins TRBV12-5 to TRBJ2-1; D gene unclear. CDR1 and CDR2 (germline): LGHNT, FRNRAP. CDR3 size: 15 residues. Trimming pared 1 base from V and 3 bases from J, leaving 10 bases between. The CDR3 sequence: CASGLAPGFYNEQFF. The DNA of the CDR3 is TGTGCTAGTGGTTTGGCCCCGGGCTTCTACAATGAGCAGTTCTTC.

This clonotype has a handful of counts. The gene calls are TRBV12-3 or TRBV12-4 and TRBJ1-1; 7 positions agree with TRBD1. After removal of 5 bases from V and 1 base from J, the junction contained 7 bases not matched to a gene. There are 15 residues in the CDR3. The CDR3: CASSQTGYSNTEAFF. CDR3 coding DNA: TGTGCCAGCAGTCAGACAGGGTACTCGAACACTGAAGCTTTCTTT.

This rearrangement joins TRBV5-1 to TRBJ2-7; D gene uncertain. Trimming cost V 0 bases and J 4 bases, with 11 bases left between them. This CDR3 contains 14 residues. Per the germline V gene, CDR1 is SGHRS and CDR2 is YFSETQ. The CDR3 nucleotides are TGCGCCAGCAGCTTGGCAGGCCCGCGGTACGAGCAGTACTTC. Encoded protein: CASSLAGPRYEQYF.

The CDR3 spells CSAFGPGQGMSQHF. Written as DNA, the CDR3 is TGCAGTGCCTTTGGACCGGGACAGGGTATGTCCCAGCATTTT. The rearrangement links TRBV20-1 to TRBJ1-5, with 9 bases that match TRBD1. This CDR3 spans 14 amino acids. V shed 6 bases and J 11 bases; nucleotides not matched to a gene: 14. The germline CDR1 and CDR2 sequences are DFQATT and SNEGSKA (reference sequence).

This clonotype was recorded a few times. The V gene is TRBV24-1, the J gene TRBJ1-1, with a weak D call TRBD1 (5 bases). Looked up from germline, CDR1 is KGHDR and CDR2 is SFDVKD. The length of the CDR3 is 16 residues. V was trimmed by 3 bases and J by 4 bases, leaving 17 bases between them. The CDR3 region is CATSDAYRAGGTEAFF. The CDR3 coding sequence is TGTGCCACCAGTGATGCCTATCGCGCGGGGGGCACTGAAGCTTTCTTT.

The V gene is TRBV9, the J gene TRBJ2-1; 14 bases agree with TRBD2. With V trimmed by 4 bases and J by 4 bases, 19 bases remained unmatched. This CDR3 region has 21 residues. CDR1 and CDR2 (germline): SGDLS, YYNGEE. The CDR3 loop reads CASSKGLAGVPQPKWYNEQFF. The CDR3 bases are TGTGCCAGCAGCAAGGGACTAGCGGGAGTCCCCCAACCGAAATGGTACAATGAGCAGTTCTTC.

The V call is TRBV7-3, the J call TRBJ1-1, with D perhaps matching TRBD1 (6 bases). V was trimmed by 4 bases and J by 4 bases, leaving 10 bases between them. Germline CDR1 and CDR2: SGHTA and FQGTGA. The CDR3 runs 13 residues. CDR3 protein: CASSSFRGTEAFF. CDR3 DNA: TGTGCCAGCAGCTCGTTCAGGGGCACTGAAGCTTTCTTT.

The chain joins TRBV24-1 to TRBJ2-1, with 12 positions matching TRBD2. Germline V gives CDR1 KGHDR, CDR2 SFDVKD. After removal of 4 bases from V and 2 bases from J, the junction contained 5 bases not matched to a gene. The CDR3 totals 17 residues. In DNA form, the CDR3 reads TGTGCCACCAGTGACCCCGGACTAGCGGGGACCTACAATGAGCAGTTCTTC. This sequence encodes CATSDPGLAGTYNEQFF.

This clonotype was observed a handful of times. J is TRBJ2-1 and V is TRBV24-1, with TRBD2 identical over 10 bases. The germline V gene has CDR1 KGHDR and CDR2 SFDVKD. V shed 6 bases, J shed 6 bases, and the junction held 7 bases outside the gene matches. The CDR3 runs 15 residues. The CDR3 bases are TGTGCCACCAGTAGGAGACTAGCGGGTCCCAATGAGCAGTTCTTC. Protein sequence: CATSRRLAGPNEQFF.

This clonotype has more than one count but fewer than ten. This chain links TRBV9 with TRBJ1-1; tentative D call: TRBD1 (6 bases). Germline CDR1 and CDR2: SGDLS and YYNGEE. Trimming took off 2 bases at V and 5 bases at J, with 10 bases between the two ends. This CDR3 comprises 13 residues. The CDR3 region is CASSVQGRTEAFF. The CDR3 coding sequence is TGTGCCAGCAGCGTTCAGGGGCGGACTGAAGCTTTCTTT.

This clonotype appeared a few times. The J gene is TRBJ2-7, the V gene TRBV7-9; a possible D gene is TRBD2 (6 bases). V gave up 4 bases and J gave up 5 bases, with 21 bases separating them. Germline V lookup: CDR1 SEHNR, CDR2 FQNEAQ (reference sequence). CDR3 length: 16 amino acids. In DNA form, the CDR3 reads TGTGCCAGCAGCTGGAGGGCGGCCCCGTTGAACCACGAGCAGTACTTC. Protein product: CASSWRAAPLNHEQYF. Filled out from reference TRBV7-9 and TRBJ2-7, the complete variable domain reads DTGVSQNPRHKITKRGQNVTFRCDPISEHNRLYWYRQTLGQGPEFLTYFQNEAQLEKSRLLSDRFSAERPKGSFSTLEIQRTEQGDSAMYLCASSWRAAPLNHEQYFGPGTRLTVT.

In its sample, this clonotype was seen a few times. The chain has TRBV6-1 and TRBJ2-1; 9 bases are shared with TRBD2. The V and J ends lost 4 bases and 12 bases, in that order; junction bases with no gene match: 13. The CDR3 spans 15 residues. Germline V gives CDR1 MNHNS, CDR2 SASEGT. The CDR3 reads CASSGLAGHTLGQFF. The CDR3 region has the DNA TGTGCCAGCAGTGGGCTAGCGGGACATACCCTGGGGCAGTTCTTC.

The chain links TRBV2 to TRBJ1-1; 7 nucleotides align to TRBD1. The CDR3 spans 14 residues. CDR1 is SNHLY and CDR2 is FYNNEI in the germline V gene. V shed 11 bases and J 3 bases; nucleotides not matched to a gene: 12. The CDR3 here is CAGRGLTGDTEAFF. In DNA form, the CDR3 reads TGTGCCGGACGGGGCCTTACAGGGGACACTGAAGCTTTCTTT. The whole variable domain, filled in from reference TRBV2 and TRBJ1-1, reads EPEVTQTPSHQVTQMGQEVILRCVPISNHLYFYWYRQILGQKVEFLVSFYNNEISEKSEIFDDQFSVERPDGSNFTLKIRSTKLEDSAMYFCAGRGLTGDTEAFFGQGTRLTVV.

This clonotype showed up just a few times. The V and J genes are TRBV6-1 and TRBJ2-7, with 8 nucleotides matching TRBD1. J gave up 5 bases and V 6 bases, and 12 bases lay outside the gene matches. The CDR3 is made up of 15 amino acids. From germline, CDR1 is MNHNS and CDR2 SASEGT. CDR3 DNA sequence: TGTGCCAGCAGGCCTGACCGGGACAGGCGGCACGAGCAGTACTTC. Protein sequence: CASRPDRDRRHEQYF.

This clonotype was picked up a small number of times. The rearrangement joins TRBV20-1 to TRBJ1-3; D not certain. CDR3 size: 13 residues. Germline CDR1 reads DFQATT; CDR2 reads SNEGSKA (reference sequence). V was cut by 6 bases and J by 0 bases, with 9 bases left in between. Written as DNA, the CDR3 is TGCAGTGCATTCGGGAGCTCTGGAAACACCATATATTTT. The encoded protein is CSAFGSSGNTIYF.

This clonotype showed up just a few times. This chain uses TRBV3-1 with TRBJ1-2; D unclear. The V end was cut by 4 bases, the J end by 3 bases, with 12 bases between. The CDR3 spans 14 residues. From germline, CDR1 is LGHDT and CDR2 YNNKEL (reference sequence). The DNA for the CDR3 is TGTGCCAGCAGCCGTGGGATTAGGGACTATGGCTACACCTTC. It translates to CASSRGIRDYGYTF.

This clonotype was observed many times. The chain couples TRBV10-3 to TRBJ1-5; no firm D call. Trimming cost V 10 bases and J 0 bases, with 13 bases left between them. This CDR3 spans 14 amino acids. Germline V gives CDR1 ENHRY, CDR2 SYGVKD. The CDR3 region is CATDPGYSNQPQHF. The CDR3 coding sequence is TGTGCCACTGACCCTGGATATAGCAATCAGCCCCAGCATTTT.